This T cell receptor (beta chain) is from a study of OX40 agonist ivuxolimab in advanced cancers. Whole-study context: Dosing consisted of intravenous ivuxolimab at 0.01 to 10 mg/kg every 2 weeks. Having had anti-PD-1, anti-PD-L1 or anti-CTLA-4 therapy before was allowed, and around 39% had some.

Some clones are missing from TCRdb's copy, which holds only in-frame ones; the method was immunoSEQ multiplex PCR. The sample lists about 53,000 clones, roughly 77% occurring once. Regarding this clone: Its specificity is not known.

Study results and limitations: Expanded peripheral T cell antigen specificity was not determined. At 0.1 to 3.0 mg/kg, clonal expansion of CD4+ and CD8+ blood T cells had occurred by week 6.

This TCR came from an adult with an advanced solid tumor such as melanoma, head and neck, liver or kidney cancer. The source was CD4+ or CD8+ T cells sorted from blood, collected in a trial of the OX40 agonist ivuxolimab.

The CDR3 DNA follows: TGTGCCATCAGTGTTGGCGGAGCTAGCACAGATACGCAGTATTTT. It encodes CAISVGGASTDTQYF. The chain is built from TRBV10-3 and TRBJ2-3; D is unclear. Trimming shortened V by 4 bases and J by 0 bases, and 11 bases separated the two germline ends. CDR1 is ENHRY and CDR2 is SYGVKD in the germline V gene. The CDR3 contains 15 residues.